These 13 T cell receptor beta chains were all obtained from the same sample, sequenced in a study of CD8+ T cells in alopecia areata. Extraction of RNA preceded its reverse transcription into cDNA, which served as the sequencing template. Assay used: immunoSEQ multiplex PCR; TCRdb lists only in-frame clones, some missing. The sample lists 130,000 to 150,000 clones, about three fifths seen once, with just over 35% in the top ten. The sample consisted of CD8+ T cells sorted from blood. The receptors here all came from a human donor in good health.

This clone appeared a single time. This chain links TRBV2 with TRBJ2-1, with 13 bases aligning to TRBD2. The CDR3 loop spans 15 amino acids. Trimming cost V 6 bases and J 8 bases; bases outside gene matches: 7. Germline CDR1 and CDR2: SNHLY and FYNNEI. The CDR3, as DNA: TGTGCCAGCAGGAGGACTAGCGGGAGTTACGATGAGCAGTTCTTC. The encoded protein is CASRRTSGSYDEQFF.

The chain is built from TRBV5-1 and TRBJ2-1, with D perhaps TRBD2 (5 bases). The CDR3 has 15 amino acids. Trimming pared 4 bases from V and 2 bases from J, leaving 13 bases between. Germline assignment: CDR1 SGHRS and CDR2 YFSETQ. The CDR3 region has the DNA TGCGCCAGCAGCCAACGGGGTGCAACCTACAATGAGCAGTTCTTC. Translated, it gives CASSQRGATYNEQFF.

The gene calls are TRBV19 and TRBJ2-7; the match to TRBD2 covers 10 bases. V lost 3 bases, J lost 3 bases, and 11 bases stayed unmatched. The germline gives CDR1 LNHDA, CDR2 SQIVND (reference sequence). This CDR3 is 17 amino acids long. In DNA form, the CDR3 reads TGTGCCAGTAGTATTGGCCACGGACTAGCGGACTTCTACGAGCAGTACTTC. Protein product: CASSIGHGLADFYEQYF.

The V call is TRBV7-8, the J call TRBJ1-4; 8 bases are a match to TRBD1. Germline lookup yields CDR1 SGHVS and CDR2 FQNEAQ. V shed 5 bases, J shed 8 bases, and the junction held 7 bases outside the gene matches. This CDR3 has 14 residues. DNA of the CDR3: TGTGCCAGCAGCCTGCGGACAGGGACGGAAAAACTGTTTTTT. Its protein product is CASSLRTGTEKLFF.

The chain has TRBV5-1 and TRBJ2-5; 7 bases are a match to TRBD1. The tail of the sequence fits TRBJ2-7 better, so the J call may be wrong. There are 12 residues in the CDR3. In germline, CDR1 is SGHRS, CDR2 YFSETQ. CDR3 nucleotides: TGCGCCAGCAGCTCGACAGGGAGCGAGCAGTACTTC. Amino acids: CASSSTGSEQYF.

V is TRBV5-1 and J is TRBJ2-7; 8 bases align to TRBD2. This CDR3 has 18 amino acids. Unmatched junction bases numbered 19, after V lost 2 bases and J lost 6 bases. CDR1 SGHRS and CDR2 YFSETQ come from the germline V gene. CDR3 nucleotide sequence: TGCGCCAGCAGCTTCAGGGGTGGTAGCGGGATAGGTGCGACCGAGCAGTACTTC. Protein product: CASSFRGGSGIGATEQYF.

In the case of this clone: With a far larger clone one base away, a read error is the likely cause. This chain joins TRBV7-9 and TRBJ1-1, with D unresolved. The ends were cut back, 7 bases at V and 5 bases at J, with 8 bases in the middle. CDR1 and CDR2 (germline): SEHNR, FQNEAQ (reference sequence). The length of the CDR3 is 11 residues. CDR3 protein: CASKTGTEAFF. DNA of the CDR3: TGTGCCAGCAAAACGGGGACTGAAGCTTTCTTT.

This clone came up a few times. This rearrangement joins TRBV19 to TRBJ2-2; D is possibly TRBD1 (6 bases). The V gene's germline CDR1 is LNHDA and CDR2 SQIVND (reference sequence). V gave up 6 bases and J gave up 1 base, with 12 bases separating them. This CDR3 has 15 amino acids. The CDR3 nucleotides read TGTGCCAGTAGCATGGTGACAGGGAACACCGGGGAGCTGTTTTTT. The encoded protein is CASSMVTGNTGELFF.

The CDR3 DNA reads as TGTGCCACCAGCAGTAGACAGAGCGCGAACACTGAAGCTTTCTTT. This translates into CATSSRQSANTEAFF. The chain links TRBV15 to TRBJ1-1; the D gene is possibly TRBD1 (5 bases). Germline V gives CDR1 LNHNV, CDR2 YYDKDF (reference sequence). Deletions cut 3 bases from V and 1 base from J, with 12 bases between. The CDR3 has 15 amino acids.

In DNA form, the CDR3 reads TGTGCCAGCAGTGTGTTTACGTTGACTAGCGGGAGCTCCTACAATGAGCAGTTCTTC. Translation: CASSVFTLTSGSSYNEQFF. This chain uses TRBV6-1 with TRBJ2-1; the match to TRBD2 covers 12 bases. This CDR3 is built from 19 residues. The J segment lost 0 bases and the V segment lost 4 bases, leaving 10 bases of the junction unmatched. Per germline, CDR1 MNHNS and CDR2 SASEGT.

CDR3 sequence (DNA): TGTGCCAGCAGTGAAGGGCAGGGGCTTGCGGATACGCAGTATTTT. Amino acid sequence: CASSEGQGLADTQYF. The chain recombines TRBV6-1 with TRBJ2-3; weak D call: TRBD1 (6 bases). Germline CDR1 MNHNS, CDR2 SASEGT. The germline V and J ends were trimmed by 1 base and 6 bases, with 14 bases remaining between them. The CDR3 is 15 residues long.

The chain recombines TRBV2 with TRBJ2-3; 11 bases match TRBD2. The junction had 2 bases not matched to a gene; V was cut back by 6 bases and J by 0 bases. Germline CDR1 and CDR2: SNHLY and FYNNEI. This CDR3 comprises 15 residues. The CDR3 coding sequence is TGTGCCAGCAGCTGGACTAGCGGGAGCACAGATACGCAGTATTTT. The encoded protein is CASSWTSGSTDTQYF.

This chain uses TRBV29-1 with TRBJ1-1; no clear D gene. Trimming took 5 bases from V and 6 from J, leaving 10 bases between them. Germline values: CDR1 SQVTM, CDR2 ANQGSEA. CDR3 length: 11 residues. In DNA, the CDR3 is TGCAGCGTTCGGATCGGTTCTGAAGCTTTCTTT. The encoded protein is CSVRIGSEAFF.